This T cell receptor beta chain was obtained from a study of monozygotic twins with cystic fibrosis. Study-wide findings and caveats: In this small cohort, shared CDR3 numbers showed no association with age, concordance or disease severity. J usage was most co-twin-similar in 8 of 16 pairs, V in 13. Monozygotic CF twins shared more identical nucleotide clonotypes than unrelated patients.

As concerns this clone: Its specificity is not known.

Repertoires were generated with immunoSEQ multiplex PCR, while TCRdb's copy carries only in-frame clones and drops some. This table holds 15,000 to 20,000 clones, more than 80% found once. The germline CDR1 and CDR2 sequences are KGHSH and LQKENI. The CDR3 length is 15 residues. V was trimmed by 4 bases and J by 7 bases, leaving 19 bases between them. The receptor comes from a girl aged 2 to 9 with cystic fibrosis. Sequencing was carried out using blood. The rearrangement links TRBV18 to TRBJ1-2, with a possible D match to TRBD1 (5 bases). The CDR3 DNA reads TGTGCCAGCTCACGAGTCGACAGACAATCCGGTGGCTACACCTTC. It yields the protein CASSRVDRQSGGYTF.